Listed below are T cell receptor beta chains from one sample, sequenced in a study of beta chain features in type 1 diabetes. The protocol was immunoSEQ multiplex PCR, while the TCRdb copy is restricted to in-frame clones and leaves out a portion. The profile shows approximately 38,000 clones, more than 40% of them singletons. Sequenced sample: central memory CD4+ T cells from blood. These receptors were obtained from a woman under 30 in good health. Both conserved end residues are part of each CDR3. Fields, in order: V gene, clone size, J gene, D gene, CDR3 protein, CDR3 DNA. D genes are given only for firm matches. Some rows mark clone size as missing; the rest say once, few, many or name a class of expanded clone.

TRBV10-3	NA	TRBJ1-5	NA	CAISEEDGNQPQHF	TGTGCCATCAGTGAGGAGGATGGAAATCAGCCCCAGCATTTT
TRBV10-1	NA	TRBJ2-2	NA	CASSESIGGNTGELFF	TGCGCCAGCAGTGAGTCCATCGGGGGTAACACCGGGGAGCTGTTTTTT
TRBV7-8	NA	TRBJ2-7	NA	CASSLEVTQGEQYF	TGTGCCAGCAGCCTAGAGGTGACACAGGGCGAGCAGTACTTC
TRBV11-2	NA	TRBJ2-1	TRBD2	CASSLGLADYNEQFF	TGTGCCAGCAGCTTAGGACTAGCGGATTACAATGAGCAGTTCTTC
TRBV5-4	NA	TRBJ1-1	NA	CASSSKNTEAFF	TGTGCCAGCAGCTCTAAGAACACTGAAGCTTTCTTT
TRBV7-9	NA	TRBJ2-1	TRBD2	CASSLARGGPNIYNEQFF	TGTGCCAGCAGCTTAGCGCGCGGGGGACCTAACATTTACAATGAGCAGTTCTTC
TRBV7-8	NA	TRBJ1-2	NA	CASTKLDTYGYTF	TGTGCCAGCACCAAACTCGACACCTATGGCTACACCTTC
TRBV5-1	few	TRBJ2-2	NA	CASSFDAGPGELFF	TGCGCCAGCAGCTTCGATGCAGGGCCCGGGGAGCTGTTTTTT
TRBV5-4	NA	TRBJ2-3	NA	CASSLASADTQYF	TGTGCCAGCAGCTTGGCTAGCGCAGATACGCAGTATTTT
TRBV30	NA	TRBJ1-6	NA	CAWSPRGHSPLHF	TGTGCCTGGAGCCCGCGAGGGCATTCACCCCTCCACTTT
TRBV9	NA	TRBJ1-6	NA	CASSERGRDNSPLHF	TGTGCCAGCAGCGAGCGGGGACGGGACAATTCACCCCTCCACTTT
TRBV5-1	once	TRBJ2-2	NA	CASSLALTNRNTGELFF	TGCGCCAGCAGCTTGGCCTTAACTAACCGAAACACCGGGGAGCTGTTTTTT
TRBV5-1	few	TRBJ1-2	NA	CASSLRQEGNYGYTF	TGCGCCAGCAGCTTGAGGCAGGAGGGGAACTATGGCTACACCTTC
TRBV2	NA	TRBJ2-3	TRBD2	CASSATSGAQYF	TGTGCCAGCAGCGCGACTAGCGGGGCGCAGTATTTT
TRBV2	few	TRBJ1-5	TRBD1	CASSLTGTGNNQPQHF	TGTGCCAGCAGCCTGACCGGGACAGGGAACAATCAGCCCCAGCATTTT
TRBV5-1	once	TRBJ2-7	NA	CASSLQGGIYEQYF	TGCGCCAGCAGCTTACAGGGGGGGATCTACGAGCAGTACTTC
TRBV5-4	once	TRBJ2-7	TRBD2	CASSQELASGHRSYEQYF	TGTGCCAGCAGCCAAGAGTTGGCTAGCGGGCACCGTTCCTACGAGCAGTACTTC
TRBV6-6	NA	TRBJ1-3	NA	CASSYSLLVSGNTIYF	TGTGCCAGCAGTTACTCCTTACTCGTCTCTGGAAACACCATATATTTT
TRBV6-1	NA	TRBJ1-1	NA	CASSAAMGLQNTEAFF	TGTGCCAGCAGTGCGGCGATGGGACTGCAGAACACTGAAGCTTTCTTT
TRBV28	few	TRBJ2-3	TRBD2	CASSPQKAGDDTQYF	TGTGCCAGCAGCCCCCAGAAAGCGGGAGACGATACGCAGTATTTT
TRBV2	NA	TRBJ1-1	NA	CAPEGKGTEAFF	TGTGCCCCCGAGGGAAAGGGCACTGAAGCTTTCTTT
TRBV5-4	NA	TRBJ2-3	TRBD2	CASSSWTSGGPTDTQYF	TGTGCCAGCAGCTCATGGACTAGCGGGGGGCCCACAGATACGCAGTATTTT
TRBV18	NA	TRBJ2-3	TRBD2	CASSPLGLAGVTDTQYF	TGTGCCAGCTCACCACTGGGACTAGCGGGGGTCACAGATACGCAGTATTTT
TRBV29-1	few	TRBJ2-3	TRBD1	CSGARGQPADTQYF	TGCAGCGGTGCTAGGGGACAGCCAGCAGATACGCAGTATTTT
TRBV30	NA	TRBJ1-2	NA	CAWIGLYSYTF	TGTGCCTGGATTGGACTGTATAGCTACACCTTC
TRBV4-1	NA	TRBJ1-5	NA	CASSQEESGAFGQPQHF	TGCGCCAGCAGCCAAGAGGAGTCAGGGGCTTTCGGTCAGCCCCAGCATTTT
TRBV7-2	NA	TRBJ1-2	NA	CASSQFNVPEGYGYTF	TGTGCCAGCAGCCAATTCAACGTACCGGAGGGGTATGGCTACACCTTC
TRBV5-1	NA	TRBJ1-2	NA	CASSHVRVGYGYTF	TGCGCCAGCAGCCACGTCCGGGTCGGCTATGGCTACACCTTC
TRBV19	NA	TRBJ1-4	TRBD1	CASSRTGVTNEKLFF	TGTGCCAGTAGCCGGACAGGGGTAACTAATGAAAAACTGTTTTTT
TRBV6-6	few	TRBJ1-6	TRBD1	CASSSETGANSPLHF	TGTGCCAGCAGCTCAGAGACAGGGGCCAATTCACCCCTCCACTTT
TRBV21-1	NA	TRBJ1-2	NA	CASSSATDHYGYTF	TGTGCCAGCAGCTCCGCGACAGATCACTATGGCTACACCTTC
TRBV4-2	many	TRBJ1-1	NA	CASRGGPNTEAFF	TGTGCCAGCAGAGGAGGACCCAACACTGAAGCTTTCTTT
TRBV6-1	NA	TRBJ2-7	NA	CASSEARGFGEQYF	TGTGCCAGCAGTGAAGCAAGGGGATTTGGCGAGCAGTACTTC
TRBV11-2	NA	TRBJ1-1	NA	CASSSRLRDTEAFF	TGTGCCAGCAGCTCGCGCCTACGGGACACTGAAGCTTTCTTT
TRBV19	NA	TRBJ2-5	NA	CASSPEIQGWETQYF	TGTGCCAGTAGTCCGGAAATTCAGGGCTGGGAGACCCAGTACTTC
TRBV6-5	few	TRBJ1-3	NA	CASSLQHSSGNTIYF	TGTGCCAGCAGTCTCCAACACAGCTCTGGAAACACCATATATTTT
TRBV9	NA	TRBJ2-5	TRBD2	CASSVGGSGETQYF	TGTGCCAGCAGCGTAGGCGGGAGCGGAGAGACCCAGTACTTC
TRBV30	NA	TRBJ1-5	NA	CAWSVLTQGPQHF	TGTGCCTGGAGTGTACTTACCCAGGGACCCCAGCATTTT
TRBV6-1	NA	TRBJ1-1	NA	CASSGTTAEAFF	TGTGCCAGCAGCGGGACAACGGCTGAAGCTTTCTTT
TRBV19	few	TRBJ1-5	TRBD1	CASSRGQSSMGPQHF	TGTGCCAGTAGTCGGGGACAGTCATCAATGGGGCCCCAGCATTTT
TRBV27	NA	TRBJ2-3	TRBD2	CASSLIAGESDTQYF	TGTGCCAGCAGTTTAATCGCGGGAGAGTCAGATACGCAGTATTTT
TRBV30	NA	TRBJ1-5	NA	CAWSVPLVEVGQPQHF	TGTGCCTGGAGTGTCCCGTTGGTGGAGGTCGGTCAGCCCCAGCATTTT